This entry is about one T cell receptor (beta chain). The sample is drawn from a study of blood T cell repertoires in COVID-19. The authors' processing: Amplification with reference gene primers provided the estimates of nucleated cell counts. Here immunoSEQ multiplex PCR was the method, and the copy in TCRdb shows in-frame clones only, minus some. V and J calls and clone size follow that table, whereas D and trimming were derived from the DNA. The table includes over 120,000 clones, about four fifths detected once. The sample comprised peripheral blood. This TCR was sampled from a woman in her sixties with acute or convalescent COVID-19.

Here the CDR3 DNA reads TGTGCCAGCAGTTACAATCTTCGGGTTCTGTCGGCCCCTGAAGCTTTCTTT. Translation gives CASSYNLRVLSAPEAFF. The chain is built from TRBV6-2 or TRBV6-3 and TRBJ1-1; D gene ambiguous. The CDR3 runs to 17 residues. Germline CDR1 and CDR2: MNHEY and SVGEGT. V lost 2 bases and J 6 bases, leaving 22 bases between the germline ends.